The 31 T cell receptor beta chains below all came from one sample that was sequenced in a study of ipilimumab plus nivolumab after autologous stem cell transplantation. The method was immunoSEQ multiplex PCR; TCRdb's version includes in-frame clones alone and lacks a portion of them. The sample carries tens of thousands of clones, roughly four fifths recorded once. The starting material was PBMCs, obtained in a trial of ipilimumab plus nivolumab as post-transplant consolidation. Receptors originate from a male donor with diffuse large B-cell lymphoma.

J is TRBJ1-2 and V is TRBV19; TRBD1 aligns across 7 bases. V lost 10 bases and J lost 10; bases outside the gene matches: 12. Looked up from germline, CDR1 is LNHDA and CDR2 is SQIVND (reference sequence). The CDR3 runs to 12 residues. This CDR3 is CATTNRGTAYTF. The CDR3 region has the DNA TGTGCCACCACAAACCGTGGGACAGCCTACACCTTC.

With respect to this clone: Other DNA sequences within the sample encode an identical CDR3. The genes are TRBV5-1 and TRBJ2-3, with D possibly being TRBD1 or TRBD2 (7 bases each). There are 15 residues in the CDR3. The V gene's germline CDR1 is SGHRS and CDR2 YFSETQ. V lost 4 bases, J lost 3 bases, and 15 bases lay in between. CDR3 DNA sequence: TGCGCCAGCAGCCTGGGCAGGGGGGGAACAGATACGCAGTATTTT. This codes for CASSLGRGGTDTQYF.

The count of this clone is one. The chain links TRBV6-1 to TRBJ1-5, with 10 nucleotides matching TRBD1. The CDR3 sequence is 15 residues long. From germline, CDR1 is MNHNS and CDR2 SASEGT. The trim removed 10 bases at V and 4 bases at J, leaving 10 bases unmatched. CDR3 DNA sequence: TGTGCCATCGTACTTAGGACAGGGGGAAATCAGCCCCAGCATTTT. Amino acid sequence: CAIVLRTGGNQPQHF.

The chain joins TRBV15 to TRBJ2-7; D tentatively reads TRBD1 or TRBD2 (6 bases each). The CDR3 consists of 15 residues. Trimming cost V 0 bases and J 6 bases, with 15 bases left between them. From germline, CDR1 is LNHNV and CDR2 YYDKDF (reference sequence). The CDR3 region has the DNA TGTGCCACCAGCAGAGAAGTGCCGGGGGCGGGCGAGCAGTACTTC. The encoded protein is CATSREVPGAGEQYF.

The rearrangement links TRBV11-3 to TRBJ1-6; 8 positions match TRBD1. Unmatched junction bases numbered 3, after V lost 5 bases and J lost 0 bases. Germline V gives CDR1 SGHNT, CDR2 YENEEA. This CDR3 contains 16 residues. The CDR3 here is CASSHGQGSYNSPLHF. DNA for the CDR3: TGTGCCAGCAGCCACGGACAGGGCTCCTATAATTCACCCCTCCACTTT.

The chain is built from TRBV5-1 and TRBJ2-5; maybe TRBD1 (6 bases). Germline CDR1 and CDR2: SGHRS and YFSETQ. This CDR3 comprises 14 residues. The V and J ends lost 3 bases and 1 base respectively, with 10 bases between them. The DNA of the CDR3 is TGCGCCAGCAGCTACCAGGGGCCCCAAGAGACCCAGTACTTC. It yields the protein CASSYQGPQETQYF.

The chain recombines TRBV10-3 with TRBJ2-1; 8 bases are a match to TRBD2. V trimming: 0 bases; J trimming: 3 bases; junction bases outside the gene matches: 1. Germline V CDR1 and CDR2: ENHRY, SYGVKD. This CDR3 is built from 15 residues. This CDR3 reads CAISESGGGYNEQFF. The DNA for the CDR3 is TGTGCCATCAGTGAGTCCGGGGGGGGCTACAATGAGCAGTTCTTC.

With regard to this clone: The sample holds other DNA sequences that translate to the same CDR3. CDR3 residues: CASSITSGDQETQYF. As DNA, the CDR3 is TGTGCCAGTAGTATCACATCGGGGGACCAAGAGACCCAGTACTTC. The chain uses TRBV19 and TRBJ2-5; D is possibly TRBD2 (6 bases). With 3 bases removed from V and 0 bases from J, the gap between germline ends came to 11 bases. CDR3 length: 15 residues. CDR1 LNHDA and CDR2 SQIVND come from the germline V gene (reference sequence).

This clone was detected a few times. The CDR3 coding sequence is TGTGCCAGTAGTATCCAGACAGCGGGGAGTGAAGCTTTCTTT. It is translated as CASSIQTAGSEAFF. J is TRBJ1-1 and V is TRBV19, with a weak D call TRBD1 (5 bases). The CDR3 spans 14 residues. The V end was cut by 3 bases, the J end by 7 bases, with 15 bases between. Germline V CDR1 and CDR2: LNHDA, SQIVND (reference sequence).

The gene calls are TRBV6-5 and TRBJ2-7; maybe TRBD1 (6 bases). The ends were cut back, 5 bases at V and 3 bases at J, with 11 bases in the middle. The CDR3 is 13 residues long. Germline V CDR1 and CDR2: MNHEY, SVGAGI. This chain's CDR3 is CASSRQDLYEQYF. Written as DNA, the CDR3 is TGTGCCAGCAGTCGACAGGATCTCTACGAGCAGTACTTC.

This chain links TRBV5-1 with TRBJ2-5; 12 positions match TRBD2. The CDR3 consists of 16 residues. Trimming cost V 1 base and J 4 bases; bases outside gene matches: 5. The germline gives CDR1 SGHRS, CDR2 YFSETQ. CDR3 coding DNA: TGCGCCAGCAGCTTGCCTAGCGGGGGGGATAGAGAGACCCAGTACTTC. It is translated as CASSLPSGGDRETQYF.

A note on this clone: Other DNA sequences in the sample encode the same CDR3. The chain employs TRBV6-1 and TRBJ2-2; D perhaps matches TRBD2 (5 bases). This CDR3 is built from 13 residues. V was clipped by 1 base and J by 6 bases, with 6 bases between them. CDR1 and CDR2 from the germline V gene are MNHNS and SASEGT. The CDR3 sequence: CASSEVGAGELFF. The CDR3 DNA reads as TGTGCCAGCAGTGAAGTCGGGGCCGGGGAGCTGTTTTTT.

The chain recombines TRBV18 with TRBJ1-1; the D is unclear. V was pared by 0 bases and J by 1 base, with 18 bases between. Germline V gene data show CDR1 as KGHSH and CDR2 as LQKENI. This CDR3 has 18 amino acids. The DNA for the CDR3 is TGTGCCAGCTCACCACCGTCTGCCGCACGCTTCTCGAACACTGAAGCTTTCTTT. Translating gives CASSPPSAARFSNTEAFF.

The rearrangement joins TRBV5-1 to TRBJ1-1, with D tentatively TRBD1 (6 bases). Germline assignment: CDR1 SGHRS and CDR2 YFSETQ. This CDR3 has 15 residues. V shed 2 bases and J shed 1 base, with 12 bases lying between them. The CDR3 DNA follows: TGCGCCAGCAGCTTACCGGGACAAGGGAACACTGAAGCTTTCTTT. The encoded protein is CASSLPGQGNTEAFF.

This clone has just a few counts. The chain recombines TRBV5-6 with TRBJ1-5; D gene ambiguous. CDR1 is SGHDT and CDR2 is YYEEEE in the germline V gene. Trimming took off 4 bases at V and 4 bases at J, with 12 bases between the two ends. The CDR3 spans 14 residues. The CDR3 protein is CASSPALGNQPQHF. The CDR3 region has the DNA TGTGCCAGCAGCCCCGCACTTGGTAATCAGCCCCAGCATTTT.

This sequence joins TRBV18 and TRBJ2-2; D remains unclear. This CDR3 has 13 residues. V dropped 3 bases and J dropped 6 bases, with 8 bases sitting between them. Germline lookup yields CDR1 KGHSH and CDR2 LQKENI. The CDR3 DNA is TGTGCCAGCTCACCCCCCCCGTCCGGGGAGCTGTTTTTT. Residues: CASSPPPSGELFF.

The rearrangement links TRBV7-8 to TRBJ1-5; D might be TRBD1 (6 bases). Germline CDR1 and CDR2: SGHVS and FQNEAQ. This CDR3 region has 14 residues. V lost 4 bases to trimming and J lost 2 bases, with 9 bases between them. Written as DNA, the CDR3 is TGTGCCAGCAGCTACAGGGAGGGCAATCAGCCCCAGCATTTT. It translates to CASSYREGNQPQHF.

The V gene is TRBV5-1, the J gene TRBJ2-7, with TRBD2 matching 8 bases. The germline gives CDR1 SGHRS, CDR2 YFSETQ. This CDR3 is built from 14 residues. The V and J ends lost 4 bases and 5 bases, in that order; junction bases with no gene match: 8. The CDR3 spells CASSPQRESDEQYF. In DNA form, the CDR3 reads TGCGCCAGCAGCCCCCAGCGGGAGTCGGACGAGCAGTACTTC.

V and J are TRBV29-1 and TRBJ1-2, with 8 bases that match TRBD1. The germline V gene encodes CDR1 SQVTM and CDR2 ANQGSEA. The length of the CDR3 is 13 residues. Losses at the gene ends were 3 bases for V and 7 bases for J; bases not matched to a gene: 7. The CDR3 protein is CSVDRQGAVGYTF. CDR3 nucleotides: TGCAGCGTTGATCGGCAGGGGGCGGTTGGCTACACCTTC.

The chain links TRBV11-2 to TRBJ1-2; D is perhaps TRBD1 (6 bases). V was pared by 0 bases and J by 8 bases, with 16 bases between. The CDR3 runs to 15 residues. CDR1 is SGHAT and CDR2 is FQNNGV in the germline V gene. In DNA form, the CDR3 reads TGTGCCAGCAGCTTAGATTGGACAGATAAGTCGGGCTACACCTTC. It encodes CASSLDWTDKSGYTF.

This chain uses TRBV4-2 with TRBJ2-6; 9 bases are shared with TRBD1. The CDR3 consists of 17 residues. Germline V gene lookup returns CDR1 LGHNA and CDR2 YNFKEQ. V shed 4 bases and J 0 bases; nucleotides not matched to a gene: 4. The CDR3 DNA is TGTGCCAGCAGCCTCGGGACAGGGCGCTCTGGGGCCAACGTCCTGACTTTC. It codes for CASSLGTGRSGANVLTF.

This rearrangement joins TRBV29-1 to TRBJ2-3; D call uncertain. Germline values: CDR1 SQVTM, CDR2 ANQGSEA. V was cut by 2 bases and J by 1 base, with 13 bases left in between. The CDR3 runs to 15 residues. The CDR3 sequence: CSVESQAPGTDTQYF. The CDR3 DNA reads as TGCAGCGTTGAAAGTCAGGCCCCCGGCACAGATACGCAGTATTTT.

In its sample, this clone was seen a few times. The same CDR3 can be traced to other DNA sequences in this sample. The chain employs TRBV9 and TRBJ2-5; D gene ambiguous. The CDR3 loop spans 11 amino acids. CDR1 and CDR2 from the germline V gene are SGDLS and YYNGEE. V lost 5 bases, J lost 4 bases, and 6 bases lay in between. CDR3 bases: TGTGCCAGCAGTCGCGGAGAGACCCAGTACTTC. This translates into CASSRGETQYF.

CDR3 nucleotides: TGTGCCAGCAGTTACGACCTTAGCATACTAGGGGATACGCAGTATTTT. Encoded protein: CASSYDLSILGDTQYF. This chain connects TRBV6-6 to TRBJ2-3, with D tentatively TRBD2 (5 bases). The CDR3 contains 16 residues. Trimming stripped 2 bases from V and 6 bases from J, with 18 bases between. In germline, CDR1 is MNHNY, CDR2 SVGAGI (reference sequence).

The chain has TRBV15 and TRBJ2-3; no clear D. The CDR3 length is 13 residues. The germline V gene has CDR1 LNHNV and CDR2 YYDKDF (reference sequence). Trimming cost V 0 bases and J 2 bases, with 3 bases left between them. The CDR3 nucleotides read TGTGCCACCAGCAGAGACTACACAGATACGCAGTATTTT. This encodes CATSRDYTDTQYF.

The DNA for the CDR3 is TGTGCCTGGAGTCAACAGGGGGGAGAGACCCAGTACTTC. Protein sequence: CAWSQQGGETQYF. The gene calls are TRBV30 and TRBJ2-5; 8 nucleotides match TRBD1. This CDR3 spans 13 amino acids. V shed 2 bases and J 4 bases; nucleotides not matched to a gene: 3. Germline CDR1 is GTSNPN and CDR2 is SVGIG (reference sequence).

The CDR3 region is CASSLTPLRPGNTIYF. The CDR3 region has the DNA TGTGCCAGCAGTCTGACTCCATTGCGACCTGGAAACACCATATATTTT. The genes are TRBV27 and TRBJ1-3; no reliable D call. This CDR3 spans 16 amino acids. Between the trimmed V and J ends, which lost 5 bases and 2 bases, there was a span of 16 bases. Per the germline V gene, CDR1 is MNHEY and CDR2 is SMNVEV (reference sequence).

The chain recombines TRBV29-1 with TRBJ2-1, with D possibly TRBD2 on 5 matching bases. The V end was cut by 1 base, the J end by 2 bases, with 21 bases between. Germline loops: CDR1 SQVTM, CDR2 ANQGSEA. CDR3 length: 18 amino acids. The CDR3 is CSVEGSVPRRGPYNEQFF. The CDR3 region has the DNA TGCAGCGTTGAAGGGTCCGTACCGCGTCGGGGTCCCTACAATGAGCAGTTCTTC.

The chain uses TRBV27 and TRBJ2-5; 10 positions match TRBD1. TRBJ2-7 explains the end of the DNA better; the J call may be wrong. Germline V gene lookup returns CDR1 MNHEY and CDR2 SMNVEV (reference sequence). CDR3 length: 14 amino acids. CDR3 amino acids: CASSLRDRGYEQYF. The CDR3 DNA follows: TGTGCCAGCAGTTTAAGGGACAGGGGTTACGAGCAGTACTTC.

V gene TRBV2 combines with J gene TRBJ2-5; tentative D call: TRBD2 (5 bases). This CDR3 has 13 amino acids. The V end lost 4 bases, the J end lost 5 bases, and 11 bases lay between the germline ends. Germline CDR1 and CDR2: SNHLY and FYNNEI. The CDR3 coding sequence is TGTGCCAGCAGTGGTCGGGATAGGGAGACCCAGTACTTC. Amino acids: CASSGRDRETQYF.

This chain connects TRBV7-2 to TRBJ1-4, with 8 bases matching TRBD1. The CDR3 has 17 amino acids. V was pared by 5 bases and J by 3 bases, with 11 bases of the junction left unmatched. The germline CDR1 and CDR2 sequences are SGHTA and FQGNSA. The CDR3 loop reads CASSTRQGSWSNEKLFF. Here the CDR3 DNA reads TGTGCCAGCAGCACCCGACAGGGGTCATGGTCTAATGAAAAACTGTTTTTT. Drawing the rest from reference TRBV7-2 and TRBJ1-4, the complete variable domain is GAGVSQSPSNKVTEKGKDVELRCDPISGHTALYWYRQSLGQGLEFLIYFQGNSAPDKSGLPSDRFSAERTGGSVSTLTIQRTQQEDSAVYLCASSTRQGSWSNEKLFFGSGTQLSVL.